This T cell receptor beta chain was captured in a study of T cells in localized non-small cell lung cancer. Study findings and constraints: Among blood samples, higher T cell density accompanied longer overall survival. Detection in adjacent lung was observed for a median around 59 of the top 100 tumor clones. T cell clonality was highest in uninvolved adjacent lung, above tumor. Sequencing involved a lone tumor region, leaving heterogeneity possible.

As to this clone: Its matching antigen is unknown.

Method: immunoSEQ multiplex PCR; TCRdb's copy keeps in-frame clones and lacks some. The sample has tens of thousands of clones, 88% seen once. This sequence originates from a woman between 35 and 70 years old with stage III lung adenocarcinoma. The sample in question was peripheral blood mononuclear cells, obtained before any cancer treatment.

The CDR3 DNA follows: TGTGCCTGGAGTCGGCCTGGTATTTCTTCTGGCTACACCTTC. Amino acid sequence: CAWSRPGISSGYTF. The chain carries TRBV30 and TRBJ1-2; D unresolved. V lost 2 bases and J 7 bases, leaving 17 bases between the germline ends. Germline assignment: CDR1 GTSNPN and CDR2 SVGIG (reference sequence). The CDR3 covers 14 residues.